These T cell receptor beta chains were read from a single sample in a study of vaccination and CD4 T cells after COVID-19. TCRdb passed the PCR reads through MiXCR, listing each CDR3 protein once. Of around 10,000 distinct CDR3 sequences listed, over 50% are singletons. The antigens of these receptors remain unknown. Sequenced: CD4+ T cells from blood, cultured in vitro. The receptors shown here come from a human donor who had recovered from COVID-19. The CDR3 runs from the conserved cysteine through the conserved F or W. A D gene is named only where the DNA matches it firmly. Rows may omit the clone size; those that give it use once, few, many or a size class.

d_call | j_call | v_call | clone_size | cdr3_aa | cdr3_nt
NA | TRBJ1-1 | TRBV15 | few | CATSRSENTEAFF | TGTGCCACCAGCAGAAGTGAGAACACTGAAGCTTTCTTT
NA | TRBJ2-7 | TRBV28 | NA | CASSPPGYYEQYF | TGTGCCAGCAGTCCACCGGGCTACTACGAGCAGTACTTC
NA | TRBJ2-5 | TRBV11-2 | NA | CASREETQYF | TGTGCCAGCAGGGAGGAGACCCAGTACTTC
NA | TRBJ1-1 | TRBV28 | NA | CASSFHQGMGMNTEAFF | TGTGCCAGCAGTTTCCATCAGGGCATGGGGATGAACACTGAAGCTTTCTTT
NA | TRBJ2-1 | TRBV7-6 | NA | CASSLFTRSNEQFF | TGTGCCAGCAGCTTATTTACTAGGAGCAATGAGCAGTTCTTC
NA | TRBJ2-7 | TRBV30 | NA | CAWSLATSEQYF | TGTGCCTGGAGTTTAGCGACGTCGGAGCAGTACTTC
NA | TRBJ2-2 | TRBV25-1 | NA | CASSEYGDTGELFF | TGTGCCAGCAGTGAATATGGAGACACCGGGGAGCTGTTTTTT
NA | TRBJ2-7 | TRBV1 | NA | CTDRVSYEQYF | TGCACAGACAGGGTCTCCTACGAGCAGTACTTC
TRBD2 | TRBJ2-5 | TRBV15 | few | CATSRFPTLAGGQTQYF | TGTGCCACCAGCAGATTTCCGACTCTAGCGGGGGGCCAGACCCAGTACTTC
NA | TRBJ2-5 | TRBV20-1 | NA | CSASDRGPSGETQYF | TGCAGTGCTAGCGACCGGGGCCCCTCTGGGGAGACCCAGTACTTC
NA | TRBJ2-5 | TRBV11-2 | NA | CASSRGDPGEDLEETQYF | TGTGCCAGCAGCCGCGGGGATCCGGGAGAGGATTTAGAAGAGACCCAGTACTTC
TRBD1 | TRBJ1-2 | TRBV6-1 | NA | CASIPLRQGDYGYTF | TGTGCCAGCATCCCCCTGCGGCAGGGGGACTATGGCTACACCTTC
TRBD1 | TRBJ1-5 | TRBV20-1 | NA | CSAIDGTGDQPQHF | TGCAGTGCGATCGATGGGACAGGTGATCAGCCCCAGCATTTT
NA | TRBJ1-5 | TRBV20-1 | once | CSATAADQPQHF | TGCAGTGCTACAGCGGCCGATCAGCCCCAGCATTTT
TRBD1 | TRBJ2-1 | TRBV6-1 | once | CASTIGTASYNEQFF | TGTGCCAGCACTATCGGGACAGCCTCCTACAATGAGCAGTTCTTC
NA | TRBJ2-5 | TRBV6-5 | NA | CASSYPLLRWTQYF | TGTGCCAGCAGTTACCCCCTTCTTCGTTGGACCCAGTACTTC
NA | TRBJ2-5 | TRBV7-6 | few | CASTRGSGETQYF | TGTGCCAGCACCCGGGGTAGTGGGGAGACCCAGTACTTC
NA | TRBJ1-1 | TRBV6-1 | NA | CASRGVKGYSEAFF | TGTGCCAGCAGGGGGGTCAAGGGCTACTCTGAAGCTTTCTTT
NA | TRBJ2-7 | TRBV2 | NA | CASGGGLSGTPAVTWVYEQYF | TGTGCCAGCGGGGGTGGGTTGTCCGGGACCCCTGCAGTTACATGGGTCTACGAGCAGTACTTC
NA | TRBJ2-7 | TRBV20-1 | NA | CSAPSGVTEQYF | TGCAGTGCTCCCTCAGGGGTTACCGAGCAGTACTTC
NA | TRBJ2-7 | TRBV27 | NA | CASSSNRAYEQYF | TGTGCCAGCAGTTCTAACAGGGCCTACGAGCAGTACTTC
TRBD1 | TRBJ1-2 | TRBV24-1 | NA | CATSDSDRPLGYTF | TGTGCCACCAGTGACTCGGACAGGCCCCTAGGCTACACCTTC
NA | TRBJ2-2 | TRBV12-3/TRBV12-4 | NA | CASSVKTNIGTGELFF | TGTGCCAGCAGTGTCAAGACTAACATAGGAACCGGGGAGCTGTTTTTT
TRBD2 | TRBJ2-1 | TRBV24-1 | NA | CATSTSGTYNEQFF | TGTGCCACCAGTACTAGCGGAACTTACAATGAGCAGTTCTTC
TRBD2 | TRBJ2-7 | TRBV7-3 | NA | CASSQPGGREQYF | TGTGCCAGCAGCCAGCCGGGGGGGCGGGAGCAGTACTTC
NA | TRBJ2-7 | TRBV21-1 | NA | CASSKGRDRGYEQYF | TGTGCCAGCAGCAAAGGTCGGGACAGGGGCTACGAGCAGTACTTC
NA | TRBJ1-1 | TRBV20-1 | few | CSASGGRGNTEAFF | TGCAGTGCTAGTGGGGGGCGCGGGAACACTGAAGCTTTCTTT
TRBD2 | TRBJ2-5 | TRBV11-3 | NA | CASSLSSGGEETQYF | TGTGCCAGCAGCTTGTCTAGCGGGGGGGAAGAGACCCAGTACTTC